Listed below are T cell receptor beta chains from one sample, sequenced in a study of cytomegalovirus exposure and HLA in healthy donors. Some clones are missing from TCRdb's copy, which holds only in-frame ones; the method was immunoSEQ multiplex PCR. The top ten clones hold roughly 6% of a sample with about 82,000 clones, over 70% of them seen once. The specimen sequenced was PBMCs. Receptor source: a male donor in good health and CMV-seropositive. Both conserved end residues are part of each CDR3. A D gene is named only where the DNA matches it firmly. Rows may omit the clone size; those that give it use once, few, many or a size class.

J | D | size | V | DNA | CDR3
TRBJ2-1 | - | - | TRBV29-1 | TGCAGCGTTCGCGGTGGGTTCTCCTACAATGAGCAGTTCTTC | CSVRGGFSYNEQFF
TRBJ2-7 | - | few | TRBV9 | TGTGCCAGCAGCCCTACGGCGGAGGGATCCAACGAGCAGTACTTC | CASSPTAEGSNEQYF
TRBJ2-1 | TRBD2 | - | TRBV10-3 | TGTGCCATCAGGAGCCACGGGACTAGCCGGAACAATGAGCAGTTCTTC | CAIRSHGTSRNNEQFF
TRBJ2-5 | - | - | TRBV9 | TGTGCCAGCAGCGTAGGGGGAACGGGGAGAGCAGAGACCCAGTACTTC | CASSVGGTGRAETQYF
TRBJ2-1 | TRBD2 | once | TRBV19 | TGTGCCAGTAGTATACTCTCGGGAGGGCGGAATGAGCAGTTCTTC | CASSILSGGRNEQFF
TRBJ2-5 | TRBD2 | - | TRBV4-1 | TGCGCCAGCAGCACGCGGGAGGGCCGCTTACAAGAGACCCAGTACTTC | CASSTREGRLQETQYF
TRBJ2-1 | - | - | TRBV7-9 | TGTGCCAGCAGTTACCTACGGCGGGCCTCCTCCGAGCAGTTCTTC | CASSYLRRASSEQFF
TRBJ2-7 | - | - | TRBV18 | TGTGCCAGCTCATCGGACATGTCCTACGAGCAGTACTTC | CASSSDMSYEQYF
TRBJ2-7 | - | - | TRBV29-1 | TGCAGCGTCAGGAGGGGCTCCTACGAGCAGTACTTC | CSVRRGSYEQYF
TRBJ1-5 | - | - | TRBV5-1 | TGCGCCAGCAGCTTGGCGGGAGGGAGCAATCAGCCCCAGCATTTT | CASSLAGGSNQPQHF
TRBJ2-3 | - | few | TRBV13 | TGTGCCAGCAGCTCAGGTCGTCTAGCGTATACAGATACGCAGTATTTT | CASSSGRLAYTDTQYF
TRBJ2-7 | TRBD2 | once | TRBV4-1 | TGCGCCAGCAGCCAAGATCGGCTAGCGGGAGGAATTGAGCAGTACTTC | CASSQDRLAGGIEQYF
TRBJ1-3 | TRBD1 | - | TRBV27 | TGTGCCAGCAGCCCGACAGGGAGTGGAAACACCATATATTTT | CASSPTGSGNTIYF
TRBJ1-1 | - | - | TRBV6-1 | TGTGCCAGCAGTTGGGGGGGAGAAGCTTTCTTT | CASSWGGEAFF
TRBJ2-2 | TRBD1 | - | TRBV9 | TGTGCCAGCAGCCCACCGAATAGGGGGCGTGGCGGGGAGCTGTTTTTT | CASSPPNRGRGGELFF
TRBJ2-7 | TRBD1 | - | TRBV25-1 | TGTGCCAGCACTACAGGGGGGAGCTCCTACGAGCAGTACTTC | CASTTGGSSYEQYF
TRBJ2-3 | - | - | TRBV7-9 | TGTGCCAGCAGCCCTCAGGGGACCTTCTCCACAGATACGCAGTATTTT | CASSPQGTFSTDTQYF
TRBJ1-2 | TRBD1 | - | TRBV7-2 | TGTGCCAGCAGCTTAGACCCGGACAGGCCCTATGGCTACACCTTC | CASSLDPDRPYGYTF
TRBJ2-7 | TRBD1 | - | TRBV19 | TGTGCCAGTAGTATAGGGGTAGGGACAGGGGGTAACGAGCAGTACTTC | CASSIGVGTGGNEQYF
TRBJ1-2 | - | - | TRBV7-9 | TGTGCCAGCAGCTTACCGGGATCTAACTATGGCTACACCTTC | CASSLPGSNYGYTF
TRBJ1-2 | - | - | TRBV28 | TGTGCCAGCAGCTACCTGAGGGACAGCTACACCTTC | CASSYLRDSYTF
TRBJ1-2 | TRBD1 | once | TRBV25-1 | TGTGCCAGCAGTGAATATGATTGGTGGCAGGGGGAAGGCTACACCTTC | CASSEYDWWQGEGYTF
TRBJ2-1 | - | - | TRBV5-5 | TGTGCCAGCAGCCTGGATCTTAGCGTCCCCATCGACAATGAGCAGTTCTTC | CASSLDLSVPIDNEQFF
TRBJ2-7 | - | - | TRBV10-3 | TGTGCCATCAGTGAGTCGCGTTCCTACGAGCAGTACTTC | CAISESRSYEQYF
TRBJ2-7 | - | once | TRBV4-2 | TGTGCCAGCAGCCCCAGACTAGAGATTAACGGGCAGTACTTC | CASSPRLEINGQYF
TRBJ2-2 | - | - | TRBV10-3 | TGTGCCATCAGGGACAGTCTAGCGAACACCGGGGAGCTGTTTTTT | CAIRDSLANTGELFF
TRBJ1-6 | - | few | TRBV5-5 | TGCGCCAGCAGCCAAGATTCTGGCCAGGGTTCACCCCTCCACTTT | CASSQDSGQGSPLHF
TRBJ2-7 | TRBD1 | - | TRBV9 | TGTGCCAGCAGCGCCCGACAGGGGATTTCCTACGAGCAGTACTTC | CASSARQGISYEQYF
TRBJ2-1 | TRBD2 | - | TRBV2 | TGTGCCAGCAGTGTACTAGCGGGAGGTACCCTTTACAGTGAGCAGTTCTTC | CASSVLAGGTLYSEQFF
TRBJ1-2 | TRBD1 | - | TRBV30 | TGTGCCTGGACACCAGGGACAGGGTGGGGCTACACCTTC | CAWTPGTGWGYTF
TRBJ1-5 | - | - | TRBV4-3 | TGCGCCAGCAGCTTGGGGAGTCAGCCCCAGCATTTT | CASSLGSQPQHF
TRBJ2-3 | TRBD2 | - | TRBV4-3 | TGCGCCAGCAGCCAATACCCAGGACTAGCGGGGGCCCGGAGCACAGATACGCAGTATTTT | CASSQYPGLAGARSTDTQYF
TRBJ1-4 | - | - | TRBV7-9 | TGTGCCAGCAGCTTCGGTCATAAAAATGAAAAACTGTTTTTT | CASSFGHKNEKLFF
TRBJ2-7 | TRBD1 | - | TRBV15 | TGTGCCACCAGCAGAGTGGACAGGGCTGGGGAGCAGTACTTC | CATSRVDRAGEQYF
TRBJ2-7 | - | - | TRBV9 | TGTGCCAGCAGCACTTCGACAGGACCCTACGAGCAGTACTTC | CASSTSTGPYEQYF
TRBJ2-5 | - | many | TRBV25-1 | TGTGCCAGCAGTGAATCTCGGAGGGGGCGGGAGACCCAGTACTTC | CASSESRRGRETQYF
TRBJ2-2 | - | - | TRBV6-5 | TGTGCCAGCAACCTAGGGGCCGGGGAGCTGTTTTTT | CASNLGAGELFF
TRBJ2-1 | TRBD1 | - | TRBV5-1 | TGCGCCAGCAAGGGGACAGGTCTATACAATGAGCAGTTCTTC | CASKGTGLYNEQFF
TRBJ2-7 | - | - | TRBV29-1 | TGCAGCGTAGAGACAAGCTCCTACGAGCAGTACTTC | CSVETSSYEQYF
TRBJ1-3 | - | - | TRBV2 | TGTGCCAGCAGCCCTCTAATTGGCGGGGGGCCTGGAAACACCATATATTTT | CASSPLIGGGPGNTIYF
TRBJ1-1 | - | - | TRBV12-5 | TGTGCTAGTGGTTTACAACTGAACACTGAAGCTTTCTTT | CASGLQLNTEAFF
TRBJ2-1 | - | - | TRBV25-1 | TGTGCCAGCAGCACCACCCTCTCGAGCGCTACTTCCAATGAGCAGTTCTTC | CASSTTLSSATSNEQFF
TRBJ2-7 | - | - | TRBV7-9 | TGTGCCAGCAGCTTGGACAGCACAGGCTCCTACGAGCAGTACTTC | CASSLDSTGSYEQYF
TRBJ1-6 | TRBD1 | - | TRBV6-1 | TGTGCCAGCAGTGAAAGGGCAGGGACAGACTATAATTCACCCCTCCACTTT | CASSERAGTDYNSPLHF
TRBJ2-7 | - | - | TRBV6-6 | TGTGCCAGCAGATCAACAGGGTGGGGCTACGAGCAGTACTTC | CASRSTGWGYEQYF
TRBJ2-7 | TRBD1 | once | TRBV6-1 | TGTGCCAGCAGTGAAGAGGGGGCAGGGTCCTACGAGCAGTACTTC | CASSEEGAGSYEQYF
TRBJ2-2 | - | once | TRBV6-5 | TGTGCCAGCGGACTAACGAACACCGGGGAGCTGTTTTTT | CASGLTNTGELFF
TRBJ2-5 | - | - | TRBV2 | TGTGCCAGCAGTGACCCCGCAGGGTTGGAAGAGACCCAGTACTTC | CASSDPAGLEETQYF
TRBJ2-1 | TRBD2 | - | TRBV27 | TGTGCCTGTAGCAAGGATATAGCGGGAGGCAGCAATGAGCAGTTCTTC | CACSKDIAGGSNEQFF
TRBJ1-4 | TRBD1 | - | TRBV4-3 | TGCGCCAGCAGCCCCGCGGGACAGGGTTCCGAAAAACTGTTTTTT | CASSPAGQGSEKLFF
TRBJ1-1 | - | few | TRBV5-1 | TGCGCCAGCAGCCTACAGCCAGACACTGAAGCTTTCTTT | CASSLQPDTEAFF
TRBJ2-7 | - | - | TRBV27 | TGTGCCAGCAGTTTCGGGGTTCCGAGCTCCTACGAGCAGTACTTC | CASSFGVPSSYEQYF
TRBJ2-2 | TRBD2 | - | TRBV25-1 | TGTGCCAGCAGTGCTCTTTACGCGGGAGGGACCGGGGAGCTGTTTTTT | CASSALYAGGTGELFF
TRBJ1-6 | - | - | TRBV9 | TGTGCCAGCACGGAAAGAGGGGGAAATGAGAATTCACCCCTCCACTTT | CASTERGGNENSPLHF
TRBJ2-5 | - | - | TRBV7-9 | TGTGCCAGCAGCCGCTACTTGGACAGTTTCCAAGAGACCCAGTACTTC | CASSRYLDSFQETQYF
TRBJ2-7 | - | few | TRBV7-9 | TGTGCCAGCAGCTTAGTAGTCGGGGGTTCCGAGCAGTACTTC | CASSLVVGGSEQYF
TRBJ2-1 | - | - | TRBV12-5 | TGTGCTAGTGGTTTAGGAGTTGCTGGGTCCTACAATGAGCAGTTCTTC | CASGLGVAGSYNEQFF
TRBJ2-2 | - | - | TRBV28 | TGTGCCAGCATTCCCTCTGGCGCGGTAGGCGGGGAGCTGTTTTTT | CASIPSGAVGGELFF
TRBJ2-7 | - | - | TRBV2 | TGTGCCAGCAGTGGCGCAGGCTCCTACGAGCAGTACTTC | CASSGAGSYEQYF